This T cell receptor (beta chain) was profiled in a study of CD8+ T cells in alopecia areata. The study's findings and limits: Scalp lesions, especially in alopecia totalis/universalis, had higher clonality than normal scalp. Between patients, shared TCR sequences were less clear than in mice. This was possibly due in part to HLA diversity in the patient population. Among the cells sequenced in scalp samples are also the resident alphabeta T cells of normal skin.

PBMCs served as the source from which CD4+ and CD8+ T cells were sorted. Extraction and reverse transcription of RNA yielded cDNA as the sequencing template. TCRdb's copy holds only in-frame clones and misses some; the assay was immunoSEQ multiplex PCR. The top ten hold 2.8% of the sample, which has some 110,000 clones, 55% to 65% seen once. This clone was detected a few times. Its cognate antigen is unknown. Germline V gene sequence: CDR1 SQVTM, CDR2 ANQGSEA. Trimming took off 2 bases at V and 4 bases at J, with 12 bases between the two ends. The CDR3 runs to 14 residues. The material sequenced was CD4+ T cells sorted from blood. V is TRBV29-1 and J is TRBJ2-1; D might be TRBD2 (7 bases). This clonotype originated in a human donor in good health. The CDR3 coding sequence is TGCAGCGTTGAATCTCGGGGGGCTTACAATGAGCAGTTCTTC. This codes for CSVESRGAYNEQFF.